The present T cell receptor beta chain was sequenced within a study of patients and donors after allogeneic stem cell transplantation. TCRdb independently ran MiXCR on the RT-PCR reads; one entry per CDR3 protein. In the table there are about a million distinct CDR3 sequences, roughly 18% of which are singletons. Trimming cost V 5 bases and J 8 bases; bases outside gene matches: 4. CDR3 size: 11 residues. Germline CDR1 GTSNPN, CDR2 SVGIG (reference sequence). The chain is built from TRBV30 and TRBJ1-1; TRBD1 agrees at 8 bases. The clonotype was recovered from a human donor who was either an allogeneic HSCT recipient or a stem cell or donor lymphocyte infusion donor (not recorded which). It is not recorded whose cells these are; they may come from a transplant donor. The sample was blood, either unsorted or a sorted T cell fraction (not recorded which). For the CDR3, the DNA is TGTGCCTGGTACGGACAGGGCGAAGCTTTCTTT. Encoded protein: CAWYGQGEAFF. Complete variable domain (other parts from reference TRBV30 and TRBJ1-1): SQTIHQWPATLVQPVGSPLSLECTVEGTSNPNLYWYRQAAGRGLQLLFYSVGIGQISSEVPQNLSASRPQDRQFILSSKKLLLSDSGFYLCAWYGQGEAFFGQGTRLTVV.